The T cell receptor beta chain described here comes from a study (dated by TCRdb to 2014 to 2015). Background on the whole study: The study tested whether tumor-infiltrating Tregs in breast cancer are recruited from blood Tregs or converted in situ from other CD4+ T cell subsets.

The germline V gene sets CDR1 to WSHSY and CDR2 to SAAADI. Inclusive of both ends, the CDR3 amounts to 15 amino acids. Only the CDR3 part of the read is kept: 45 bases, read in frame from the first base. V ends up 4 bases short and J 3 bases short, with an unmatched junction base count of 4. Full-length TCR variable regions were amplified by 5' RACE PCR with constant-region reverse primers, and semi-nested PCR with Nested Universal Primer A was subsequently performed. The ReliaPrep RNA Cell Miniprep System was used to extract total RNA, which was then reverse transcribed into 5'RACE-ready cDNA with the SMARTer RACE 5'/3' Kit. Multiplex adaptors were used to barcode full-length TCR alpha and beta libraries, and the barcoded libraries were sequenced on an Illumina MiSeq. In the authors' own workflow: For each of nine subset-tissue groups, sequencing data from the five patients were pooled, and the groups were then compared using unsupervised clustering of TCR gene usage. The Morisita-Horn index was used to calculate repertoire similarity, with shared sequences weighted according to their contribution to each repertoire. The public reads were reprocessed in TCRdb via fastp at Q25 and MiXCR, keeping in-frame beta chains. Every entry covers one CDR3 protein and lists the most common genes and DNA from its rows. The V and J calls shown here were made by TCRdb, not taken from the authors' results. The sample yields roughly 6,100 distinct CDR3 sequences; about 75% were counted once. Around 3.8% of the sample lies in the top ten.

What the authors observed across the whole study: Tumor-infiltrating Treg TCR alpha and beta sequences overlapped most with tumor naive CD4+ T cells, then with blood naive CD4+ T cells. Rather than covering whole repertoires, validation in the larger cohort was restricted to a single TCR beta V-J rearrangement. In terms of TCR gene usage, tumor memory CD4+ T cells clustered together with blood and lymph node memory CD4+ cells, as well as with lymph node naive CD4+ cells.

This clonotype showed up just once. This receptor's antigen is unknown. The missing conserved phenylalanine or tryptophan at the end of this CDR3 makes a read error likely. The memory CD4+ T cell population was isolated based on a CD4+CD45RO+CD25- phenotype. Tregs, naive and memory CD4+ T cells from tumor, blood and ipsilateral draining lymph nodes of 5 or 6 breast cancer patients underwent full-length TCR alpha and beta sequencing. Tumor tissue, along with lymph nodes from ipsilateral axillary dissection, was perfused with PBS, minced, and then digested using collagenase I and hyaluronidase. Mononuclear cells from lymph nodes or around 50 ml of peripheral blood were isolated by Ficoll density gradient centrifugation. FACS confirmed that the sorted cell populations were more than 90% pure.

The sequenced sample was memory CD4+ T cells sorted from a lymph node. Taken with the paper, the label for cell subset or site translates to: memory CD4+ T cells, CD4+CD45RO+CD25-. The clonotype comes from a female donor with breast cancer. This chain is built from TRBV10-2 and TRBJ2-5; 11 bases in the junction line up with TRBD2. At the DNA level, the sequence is TGCGCCAGCAGTGGACTAGCGGGACGAAAAGAGACCCAGTACCTC. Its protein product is CASSGLAGRKETQYL.